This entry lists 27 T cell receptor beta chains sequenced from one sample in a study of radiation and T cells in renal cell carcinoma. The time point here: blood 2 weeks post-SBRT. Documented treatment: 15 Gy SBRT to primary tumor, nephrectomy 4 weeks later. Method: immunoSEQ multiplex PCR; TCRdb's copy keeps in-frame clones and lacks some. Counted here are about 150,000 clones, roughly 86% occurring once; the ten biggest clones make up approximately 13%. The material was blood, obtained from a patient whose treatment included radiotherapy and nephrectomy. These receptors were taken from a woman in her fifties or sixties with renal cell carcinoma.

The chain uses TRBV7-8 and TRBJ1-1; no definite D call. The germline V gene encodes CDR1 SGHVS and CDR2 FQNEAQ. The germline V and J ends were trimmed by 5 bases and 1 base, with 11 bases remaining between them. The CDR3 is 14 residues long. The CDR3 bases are TGTGCCAGCAGCGCGGTAGGGAGGAACACTGAAGCTTTCTTT. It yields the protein CASSAVGRNTEAFF.

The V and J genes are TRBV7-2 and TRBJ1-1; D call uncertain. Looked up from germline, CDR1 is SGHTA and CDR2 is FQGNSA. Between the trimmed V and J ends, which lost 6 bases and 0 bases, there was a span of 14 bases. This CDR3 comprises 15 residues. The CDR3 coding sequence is TGTGCCAGCAGACCCCGACACTTCATGAACACTGAAGCTTTCTTT. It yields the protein CASRPRHFMNTEAFF.

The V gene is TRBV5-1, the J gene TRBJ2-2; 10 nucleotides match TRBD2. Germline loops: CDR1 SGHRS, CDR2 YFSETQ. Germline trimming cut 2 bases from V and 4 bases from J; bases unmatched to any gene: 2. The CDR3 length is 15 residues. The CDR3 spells CASSLLAGFTGELFF. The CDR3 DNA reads TGCGCCAGCAGCTTACTAGCGGGGTTCACCGGGGAGCTGTTTTTT.

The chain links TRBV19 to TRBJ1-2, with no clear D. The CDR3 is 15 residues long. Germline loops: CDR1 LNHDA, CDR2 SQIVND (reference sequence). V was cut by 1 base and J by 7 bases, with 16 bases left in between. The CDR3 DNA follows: TGTGCCAGTAGTATAGCCGAGACACAAAGCAGTGGCTACACCTTC. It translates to CASSIAETQSSGYTF.

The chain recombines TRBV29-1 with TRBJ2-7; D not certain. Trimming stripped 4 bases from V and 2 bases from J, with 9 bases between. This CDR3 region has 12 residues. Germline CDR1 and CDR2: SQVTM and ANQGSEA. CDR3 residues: CSVVHKAYEQYF. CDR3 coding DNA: TGCAGCGTTGTACACAAAGCCTACGAGCAGTACTTC.

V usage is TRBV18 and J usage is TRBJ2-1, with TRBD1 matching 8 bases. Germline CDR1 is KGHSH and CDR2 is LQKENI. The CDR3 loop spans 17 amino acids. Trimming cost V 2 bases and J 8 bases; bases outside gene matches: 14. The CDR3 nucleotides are TGTGCCAGCTCACCAGGGGCATGGACAGGGCTTAGGGATGAGCAGTTCTTC. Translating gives CASSPGAWTGLRDEQFF.

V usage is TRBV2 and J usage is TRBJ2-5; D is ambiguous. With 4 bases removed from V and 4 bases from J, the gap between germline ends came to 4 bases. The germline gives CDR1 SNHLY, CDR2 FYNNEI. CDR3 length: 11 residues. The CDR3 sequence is CASSGGETQYF. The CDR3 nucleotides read TGTGCCAGCAGTGGGGGAGAGACCCAGTACTTC.

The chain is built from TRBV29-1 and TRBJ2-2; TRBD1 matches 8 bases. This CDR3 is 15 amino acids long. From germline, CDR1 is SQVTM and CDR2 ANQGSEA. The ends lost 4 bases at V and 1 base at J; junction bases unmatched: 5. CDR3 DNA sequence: TGCAGCGTTGTTCTGGACAGGGTGAACACCGGGGAGCTGTTTTTT. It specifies CSVVLDRVNTGELFF.

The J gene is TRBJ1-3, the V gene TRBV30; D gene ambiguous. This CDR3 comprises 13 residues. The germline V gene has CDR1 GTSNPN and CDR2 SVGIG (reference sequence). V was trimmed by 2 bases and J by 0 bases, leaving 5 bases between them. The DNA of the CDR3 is TGTGCCTGGAGTCAGTCCTCTGGAAACACCATATATTTT. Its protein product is CAWSQSSGNTIYF.

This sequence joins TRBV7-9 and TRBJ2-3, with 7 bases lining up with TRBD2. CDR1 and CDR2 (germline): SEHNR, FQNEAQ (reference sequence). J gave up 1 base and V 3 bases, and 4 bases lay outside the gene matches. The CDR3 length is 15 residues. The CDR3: CASSFKRGGTDTQYF. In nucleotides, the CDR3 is TGTGCCAGCAGCTTTAAGCGGGGCGGCACAGATACGCAGTATTTT.

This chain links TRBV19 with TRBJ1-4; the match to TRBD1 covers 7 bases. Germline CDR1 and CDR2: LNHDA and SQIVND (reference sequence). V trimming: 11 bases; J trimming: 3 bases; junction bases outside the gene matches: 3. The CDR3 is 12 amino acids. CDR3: CAVGQPNEKLFF. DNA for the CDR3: TGTGCCGTGGGACAGCCTAATGAAAAACTGTTTTTT.

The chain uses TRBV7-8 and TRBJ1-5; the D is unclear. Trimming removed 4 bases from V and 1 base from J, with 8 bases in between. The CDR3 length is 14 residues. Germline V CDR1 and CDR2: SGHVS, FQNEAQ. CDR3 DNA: TGTGCCAGCAGCTCAGGACGGAGCAATCAGCCCCAGCATTTT. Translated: CASSSGRSNQPQHF.

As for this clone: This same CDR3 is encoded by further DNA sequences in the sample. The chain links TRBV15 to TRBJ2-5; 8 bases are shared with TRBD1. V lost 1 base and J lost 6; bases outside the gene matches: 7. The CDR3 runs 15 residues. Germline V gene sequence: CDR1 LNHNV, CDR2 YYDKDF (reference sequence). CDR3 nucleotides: TGTGCCACCAGCAGAGGCCCAGGGGGCACAAAGACCCAGTACTTC. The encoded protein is CATSRGPGGTKTQYF.

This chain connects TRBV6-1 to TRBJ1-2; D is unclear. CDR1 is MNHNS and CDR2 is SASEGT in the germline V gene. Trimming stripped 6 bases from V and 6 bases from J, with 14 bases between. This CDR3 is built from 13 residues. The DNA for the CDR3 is TGTGCCAGCAGATTTGCCTTCGGGGATGGCTACACCTTC. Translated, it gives CASRFAFGDGYTF.

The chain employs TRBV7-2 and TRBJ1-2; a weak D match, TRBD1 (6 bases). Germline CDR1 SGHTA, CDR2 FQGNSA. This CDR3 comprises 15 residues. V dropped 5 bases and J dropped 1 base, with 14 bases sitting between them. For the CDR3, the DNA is TGTGCCAGCAGCCTACCGGACAGTTATAACTATGGCTACACCTTC. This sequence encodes CASSLPDSYNYGYTF. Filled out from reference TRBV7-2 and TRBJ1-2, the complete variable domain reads GAGVSQSPSNKVTEKGKDVELRCDPISGHTALYWYRQSLGQGLEFLIYFQGNSAPDKSGLPSDRFSAERTGGSVSTLTIQRTQQEDSAVYLCASSLPDSYNYGYTFGSGTRLTVV.

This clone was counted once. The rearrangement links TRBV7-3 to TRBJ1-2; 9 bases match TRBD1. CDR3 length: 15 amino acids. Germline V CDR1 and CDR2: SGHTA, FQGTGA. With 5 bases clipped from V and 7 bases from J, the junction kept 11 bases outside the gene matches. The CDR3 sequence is CASSQTQGAMGGYTF. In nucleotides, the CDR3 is TGTGCCAGCAGCCAGACACAGGGGGCGATGGGTGGCTACACCTTC.

CDR3 loop: CASSRTSGGAGETQYF. In nucleotides, the CDR3 is TGTGCCAGCAGCAGGACTAGCGGGGGGGCCGGGGAGACCCAGTACTTC. This rearrangement joins TRBV9 to TRBJ2-5; 15 nucleotides match TRBD2. CDR1 is SGDLS, CDR2 YYNGEE, per germline. Trimming removed 4 bases from V and 5 bases from J; junction bases left unmatched: 6. The CDR3 has 16 amino acids. The full variable domain, completed using reference TRBV9 and TRBJ2-5, is DSGVTQTPKHLITATGQRVTLRCSPRSGDLSVYWYQQSLDQGLQFLIQYYNGEERAKGNILERFSAQQFPDLHSELNLSSLELGDSALYFCASSRTSGGAGETQYFGPGTRLLVL.

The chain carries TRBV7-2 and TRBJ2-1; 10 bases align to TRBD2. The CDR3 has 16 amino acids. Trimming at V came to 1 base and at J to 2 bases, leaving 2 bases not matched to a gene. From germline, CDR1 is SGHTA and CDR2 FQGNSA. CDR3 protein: CASSLGSGGAYNEQFF. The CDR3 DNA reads TGTGCCAGCAGCTTAGGGAGCGGGGGGGCCTACAATGAGCAGTTCTTC. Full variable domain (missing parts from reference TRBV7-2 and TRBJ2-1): GAGVSQSPSNKVTEKGKDVELRCDPISGHTALYWYRQSLGQGLEFLIYFQGNSAPDKSGLPSDRFSAERTGGSVSTLTIQRTQQEDSAVYLCASSLGSGGAYNEQFFGPGTRLTVL.

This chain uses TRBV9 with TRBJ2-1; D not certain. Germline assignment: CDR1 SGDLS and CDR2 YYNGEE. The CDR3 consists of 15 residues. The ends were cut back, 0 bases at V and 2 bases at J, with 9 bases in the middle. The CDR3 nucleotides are TGTGCCAGCAGCGTAGAAGCCCAAACCTACAATGAGCAGTTCTTC. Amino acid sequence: CASSVEAQTYNEQFF.

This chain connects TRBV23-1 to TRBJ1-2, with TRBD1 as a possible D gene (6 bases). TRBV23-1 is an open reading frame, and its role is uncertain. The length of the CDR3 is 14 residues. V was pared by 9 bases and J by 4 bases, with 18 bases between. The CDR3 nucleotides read TGCGCCAGAGGGGGGGAGGGGTACCTCTATGGCTACACCTTC. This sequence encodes CARGGEGYLYGYTF.

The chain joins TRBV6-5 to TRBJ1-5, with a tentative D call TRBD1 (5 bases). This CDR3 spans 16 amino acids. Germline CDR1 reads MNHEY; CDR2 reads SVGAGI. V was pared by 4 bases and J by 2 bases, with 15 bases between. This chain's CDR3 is CASSLDGAVGNQPQHF. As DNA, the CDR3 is TGTGCCAGCAGTTTGGACGGGGCAGTGGGCAATCAGCCCCAGCATTTT.

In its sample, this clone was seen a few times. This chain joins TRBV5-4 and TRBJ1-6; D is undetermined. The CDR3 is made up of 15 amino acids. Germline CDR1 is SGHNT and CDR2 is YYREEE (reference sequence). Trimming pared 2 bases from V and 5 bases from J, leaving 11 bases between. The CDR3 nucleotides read TGTGCCAGCAGCTTCCCCGGTGCCAATAATTCACCCCTCCACTTT. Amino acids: CASSFPGANNSPLHF.

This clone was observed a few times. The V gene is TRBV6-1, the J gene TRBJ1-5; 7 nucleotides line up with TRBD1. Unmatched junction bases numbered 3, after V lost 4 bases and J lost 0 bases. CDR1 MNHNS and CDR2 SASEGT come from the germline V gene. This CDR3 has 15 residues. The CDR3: CASSGEGASNQPQHF. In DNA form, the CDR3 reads TGTGCCAGCAGTGGTGAGGGGGCTAGCAATCAGCCCCAGCATTTT.

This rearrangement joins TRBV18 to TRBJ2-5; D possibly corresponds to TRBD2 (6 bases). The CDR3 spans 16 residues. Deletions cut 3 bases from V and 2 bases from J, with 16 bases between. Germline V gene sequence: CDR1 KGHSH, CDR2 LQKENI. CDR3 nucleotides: TGTGCCAGCTCACCTCAACCGGCCGGGGGACAAGAGACCCAGTACTTC. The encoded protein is CASSPQPAGGQETQYF.

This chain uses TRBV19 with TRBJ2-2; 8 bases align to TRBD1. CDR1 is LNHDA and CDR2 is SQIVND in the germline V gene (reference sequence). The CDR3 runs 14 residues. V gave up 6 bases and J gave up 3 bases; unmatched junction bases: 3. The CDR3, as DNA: TGTGCCAGTAGCCCGACAGGGGACACCGGGGAGCTGTTTTTT. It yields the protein CASSPTGDTGELFF.

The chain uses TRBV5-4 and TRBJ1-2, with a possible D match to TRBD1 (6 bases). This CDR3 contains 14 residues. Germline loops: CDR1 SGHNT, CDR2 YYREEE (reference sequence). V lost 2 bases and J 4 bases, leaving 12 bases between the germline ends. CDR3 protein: CASSFGQGIYGYTF. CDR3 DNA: TGTGCCAGCAGCTTCGGCCAGGGGATCTATGGCTACACCTTC.

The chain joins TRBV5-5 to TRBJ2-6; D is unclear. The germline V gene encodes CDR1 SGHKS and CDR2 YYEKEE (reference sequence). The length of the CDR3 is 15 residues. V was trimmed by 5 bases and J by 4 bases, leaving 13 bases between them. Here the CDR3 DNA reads TGTGCCAGCAGATATGAGGCTGCCGGGGCCAACGTCCTGACTTTC. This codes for CASRYEAAGANVLTF.